This TCR beta chain was found in a study of glioma-infiltrating T cells (TCRdb year 2016). About the full investigation: Sequencing of TCR alpha- and beta-chain repertoires was performed on glioma tissue, on non-neoplastic brain tissue, and on matched peripheral blood mononuclear cells. To measure divergence between tissue and blood T-cell populations, each tissue-infiltrating repertoire was compared with the peripheral blood repertoire of the same patient. Three low-grade glioma patients, roughly eight primary glioblastoma patients, and three non-glioma patients who contributed non-neoplastic brain tissue made up the paired cohort.

TCR alpha and beta CDR3 regions were amplified with the iRepertoire nested amplicon-rescue multiplex PCR (arm-PCR) platform from RNA. For one-step reverse transcription and amplification, about 90-400 ng of tissue mRNA or PBMC total RNA was used as input. Following bead purification, Illumina adapters were added by a secondary multiplex PCR, and libraries between 200 and 400 bp were gel-purified. Internal 6-nucleotide barcodes were carried by the libraries and were used for demultiplexing. The libraries were sequenced on an Illumina MiSeq using 2x220 or 2x250 nucleotide paired-end reads. The paper's processing steps were these. Paired reads were merged using FLASH 1.2.11 and were aligned to the GRCh37 human genome using BWA-MEM, after which TRA and TRB reads were extracted. An IMGT-derived reference of cassette sequences and CDR3 motifs, with pseudogenes included, was used for V and J assignment. Reads were translated in three frames, and productive CDR3s were defined as those with a C...FGXG motif and no stop codons. Unique combinations of V-J cassette pair and CDR3 amino acid sequence were defined as clonotypes. Hamming distance filtering was applied to reads, with thresholds set by the sequence error rate of each sample in mapped regions. The raw public reads went through TCRdb reprocessing: fastp at Q25, MiXCR clone calling, in-frame beta chains kept. Rows are combined by CDR3 protein, so each entry shows the most common genes and DNA. TCRdb, not the authors, supplied the V and J calls. The sample table lists around 90,000 distinct CDR3 sequences, approximately 39% of them with a count of one. The ten largest account for 35% to 40% of the sample.

Points the paper makes about the study in general: Only a very small number of CDR3 sequences turned up in both tissue and blood, a result put down to high CDR3 diversity combined with limited sampling. Small numbers underpinned the group comparisons: roughly eight glioblastoma patients, three low-grade glioma patients and three non-neoplastic patients. VJ-independent divergence between tissue and blood was found to be below expectation in non-neoplastic patients but above expectation in all gliomas, particularly low-grade gliomas.

The CDR3 starts with the cysteine, ends with the phenylalanine, and has 16 residues. Just the 48-base CDR3 DNA is kept, in frame starting at base 1. Taken from the germline V gene (reference sequence), the CDR1 and CDR2 loops are LGHDT and YNNKEL. About this clonotype itself: The clone's antigen remains unknown. One base away lies a much larger clone, so this may be a sequencing read error.

What was sequenced was glioma tissue, nonneoplastic brain tissue, or PBMCs (not recorded which). Recombination linked TRBV3-1 to TRBJ1-3; D gene: possibly TRBD1, on 5 matching bases. The TCR sequence derives from a human donor with low-grade glioma or glioblastoma, undergoing nonglioma brain surgery, or in good health (not recorded which). DNA sequence: TGTGCCAGCGGCACTCGCAGGGTTCCTTCTGGAAACACCGTATATTTT. Its translation is CASGTRRVPSGNTVYF. The reference TRBV3-1 and TRBJ1-3 proteins fill in what lies around the CDR3, so the full variable domain reads DTAVSQTPKYLVTQMGNDKSIKCEQNLGHDTMYWYKQDSKKFLKIMFSYNNKELIINETVPNRFSPKSPDKAHLNLHINSLELGDSAVYFCASGTRRVPSGNTVYFGEGSWLTVV.